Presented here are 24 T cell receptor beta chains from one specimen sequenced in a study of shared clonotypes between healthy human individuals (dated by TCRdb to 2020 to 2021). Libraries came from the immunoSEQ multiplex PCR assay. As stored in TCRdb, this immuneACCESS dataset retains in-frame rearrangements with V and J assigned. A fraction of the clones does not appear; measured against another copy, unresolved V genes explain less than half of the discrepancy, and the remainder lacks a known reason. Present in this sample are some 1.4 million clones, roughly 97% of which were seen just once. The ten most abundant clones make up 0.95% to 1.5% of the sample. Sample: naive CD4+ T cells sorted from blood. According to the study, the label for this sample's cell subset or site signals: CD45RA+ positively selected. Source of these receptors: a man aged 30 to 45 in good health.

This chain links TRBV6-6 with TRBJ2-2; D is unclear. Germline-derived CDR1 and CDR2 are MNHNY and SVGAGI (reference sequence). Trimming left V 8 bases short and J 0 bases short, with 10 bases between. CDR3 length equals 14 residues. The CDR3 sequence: CASALTSNTGELFF. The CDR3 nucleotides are TGTGCCAGCGCTCTAACTTCGAACACCGGGGAGCTGTTTTTT.

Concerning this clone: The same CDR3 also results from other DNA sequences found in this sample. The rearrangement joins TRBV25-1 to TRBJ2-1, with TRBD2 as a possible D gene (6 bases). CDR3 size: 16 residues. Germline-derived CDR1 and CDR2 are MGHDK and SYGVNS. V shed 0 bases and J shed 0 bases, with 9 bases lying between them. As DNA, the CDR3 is TGTGCCAGCAGTGAATATACCGGGAGCTCCTACAATGAGCAGTTCTTC. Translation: CASSEYTGSSYNEQFF.

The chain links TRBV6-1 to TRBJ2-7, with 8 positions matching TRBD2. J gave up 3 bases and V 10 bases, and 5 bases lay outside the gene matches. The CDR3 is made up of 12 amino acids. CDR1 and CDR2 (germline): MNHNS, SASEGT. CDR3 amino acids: CATTGTSYEQYF. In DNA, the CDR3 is TGTGCCACCACCGGGACTAGCTACGAGCAGTACTTC.

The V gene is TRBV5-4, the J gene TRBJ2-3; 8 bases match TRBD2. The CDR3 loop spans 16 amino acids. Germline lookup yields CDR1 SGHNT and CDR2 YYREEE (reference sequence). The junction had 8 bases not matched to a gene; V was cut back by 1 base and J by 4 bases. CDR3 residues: CASSLRVAGGADTQYF. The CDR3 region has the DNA TGTGCCAGCAGCTTGAGGGTGGCGGGAGGCGCAGATACGCAGTATTTT.

The CDR3 is CASRKAGGPYEQYF. The CDR3 DNA sequence: TGTGCCAGCAGGAAGGCGGGAGGGCCCTACGAGCAGTACTTC. V gene TRBV7-2 combines with J gene TRBJ2-7, with 9 bases fitting TRBD2. Trimming cost V 6 bases and J 2 bases; bases outside gene matches: 5. The V gene's germline CDR1 is SGHTA and CDR2 FQGNSA. The CDR3 contains 14 residues. The entire variable domain, with the rest obtained from reference TRBV7-2 and TRBJ2-7, is as follows: GAGVSQSPSNKVTEKGKDVELRCDPISGHTALYWYRQSLGQGLEFLIYFQGNSAPDKSGLPSDRFSAERTGGSVSTLTIQRTQQEDSAVYLCASRKAGGPYEQYFGPGTRLTVT.

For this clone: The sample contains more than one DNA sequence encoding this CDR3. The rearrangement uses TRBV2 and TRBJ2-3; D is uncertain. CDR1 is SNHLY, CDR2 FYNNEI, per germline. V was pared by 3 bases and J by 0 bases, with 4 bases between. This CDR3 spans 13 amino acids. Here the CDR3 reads CASSDGSTDTQYF. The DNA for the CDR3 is TGTGCCAGCAGTGACGGTAGCACAGATACGCAGTATTTT.

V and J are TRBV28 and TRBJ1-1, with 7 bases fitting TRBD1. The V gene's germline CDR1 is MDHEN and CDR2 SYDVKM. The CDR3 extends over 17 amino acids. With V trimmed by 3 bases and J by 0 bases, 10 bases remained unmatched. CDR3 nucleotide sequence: TGTGCCAGCAGTTTTTTGACAGGGCGATTTATGAACACTGAAGCTTTCTTT. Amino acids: CASSFLTGRFMNTEAFF.

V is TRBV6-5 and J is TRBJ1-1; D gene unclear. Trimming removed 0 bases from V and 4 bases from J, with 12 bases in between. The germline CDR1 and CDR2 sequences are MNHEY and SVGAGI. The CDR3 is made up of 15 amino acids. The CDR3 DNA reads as TGTGCCAGCAGTTACTCGAGCGGGGTTAGCACTGAAGCTTTCTTT. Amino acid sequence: CASSYSSGVSTEAFF.

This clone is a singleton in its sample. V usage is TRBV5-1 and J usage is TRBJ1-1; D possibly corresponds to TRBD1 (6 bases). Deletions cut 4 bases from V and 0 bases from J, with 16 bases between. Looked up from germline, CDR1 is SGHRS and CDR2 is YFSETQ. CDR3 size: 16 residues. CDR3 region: CASSPGRGAVNTEAFF. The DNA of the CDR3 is TGCGCCAGCAGCCCGGGTCGGGGGGCAGTGAACACTGAAGCTTTCTTT.

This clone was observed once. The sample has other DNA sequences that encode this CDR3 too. The CDR3 sequence is CASSIEETQYF. The CDR3 DNA reads TGTGCCAGTAGTATTGAAGAGACCCAGTACTTC. The chain is built from TRBV19 and TRBJ2-5; D ambiguous. CDR3 size: 11 residues. Germline-derived CDR1 and CDR2 are LNHDA and SQIVND (reference sequence). V was pared by 3 bases and J by 3 bases, with 2 bases between.

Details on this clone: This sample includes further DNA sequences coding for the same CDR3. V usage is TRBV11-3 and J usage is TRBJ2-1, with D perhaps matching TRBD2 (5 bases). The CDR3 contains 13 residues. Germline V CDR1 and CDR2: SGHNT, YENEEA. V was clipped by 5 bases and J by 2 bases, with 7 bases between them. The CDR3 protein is CASSLGTYNEQFF. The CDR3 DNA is TGTGCCAGCAGCCTCGGGACCTACAATGAGCAGTTCTTC.

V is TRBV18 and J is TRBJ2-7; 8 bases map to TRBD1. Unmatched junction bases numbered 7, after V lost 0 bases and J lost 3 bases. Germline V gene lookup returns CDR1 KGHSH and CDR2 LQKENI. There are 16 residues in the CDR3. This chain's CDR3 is CASSPPYGQGGYEQYF. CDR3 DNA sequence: TGTGCCAGCTCACCACCATACGGACAGGGAGGCTACGAGCAGTACTTC.

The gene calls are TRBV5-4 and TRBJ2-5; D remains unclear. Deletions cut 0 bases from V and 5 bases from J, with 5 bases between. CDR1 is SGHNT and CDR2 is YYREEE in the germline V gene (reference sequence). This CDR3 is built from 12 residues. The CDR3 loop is CASSLESETQYF. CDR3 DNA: TGTGCCAGCAGCTTGGAGAGCGAGACCCAGTACTTC.

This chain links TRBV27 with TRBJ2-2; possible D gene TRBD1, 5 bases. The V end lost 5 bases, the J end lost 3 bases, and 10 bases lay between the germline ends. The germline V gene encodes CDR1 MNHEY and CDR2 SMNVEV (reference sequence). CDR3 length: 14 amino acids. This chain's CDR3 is CASSLRQYTGELFF. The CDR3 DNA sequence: TGTGCCAGCAGTCTCCGACAGTACACCGGGGAGCTGTTTTTT.

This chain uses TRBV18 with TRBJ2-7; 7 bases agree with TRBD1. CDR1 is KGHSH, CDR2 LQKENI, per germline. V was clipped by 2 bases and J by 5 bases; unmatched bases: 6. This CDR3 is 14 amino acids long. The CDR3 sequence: CASSPDRARNEQYF. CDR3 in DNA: TGTGCCAGCTCACCAGACAGGGCTCGAAACGAGCAGTACTTC. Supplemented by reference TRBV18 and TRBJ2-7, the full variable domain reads NAGVMQNPRHLVRRRGQEARLRCSPMKGHSHVYWYRQLPEEGLKFMVYLQKENIIDESGMPKERFSAEFPKEGPSILRIQQVVRGDSAAYFCASSPDRARNEQYFGPGTRLTVT.

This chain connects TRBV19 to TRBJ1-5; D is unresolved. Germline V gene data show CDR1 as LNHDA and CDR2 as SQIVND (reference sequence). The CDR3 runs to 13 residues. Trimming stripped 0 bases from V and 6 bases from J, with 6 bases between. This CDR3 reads CASSIDQAQPQHF. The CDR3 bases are TGTGCCAGTAGTATAGATCAGGCTCAGCCCCAGCATTTT.

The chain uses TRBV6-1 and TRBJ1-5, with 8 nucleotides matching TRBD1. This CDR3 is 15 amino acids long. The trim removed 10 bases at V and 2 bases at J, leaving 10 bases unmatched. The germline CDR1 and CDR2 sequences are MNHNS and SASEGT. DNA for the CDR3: TGTGCCACCAGGACAGGGATGTCGGGCAATCAGCCCCAGCATTTT. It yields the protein CATRTGMSGNQPQHF.

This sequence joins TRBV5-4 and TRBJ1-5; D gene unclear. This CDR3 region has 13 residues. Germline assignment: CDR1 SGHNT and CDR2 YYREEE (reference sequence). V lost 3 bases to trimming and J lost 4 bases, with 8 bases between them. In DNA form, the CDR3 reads TGTGCCAGCAGCTCCGGCATTAATCAGCCCCAGCATTTT. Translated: CASSSGINQPQHF.

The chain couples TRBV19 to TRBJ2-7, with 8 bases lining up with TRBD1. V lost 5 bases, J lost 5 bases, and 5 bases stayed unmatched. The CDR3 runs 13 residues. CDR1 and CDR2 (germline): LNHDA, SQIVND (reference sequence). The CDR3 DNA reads TGTGCCAGTAGTGAGCTGACAGGGGACGAGCAGTACTTC. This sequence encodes CASSELTGDEQYF.

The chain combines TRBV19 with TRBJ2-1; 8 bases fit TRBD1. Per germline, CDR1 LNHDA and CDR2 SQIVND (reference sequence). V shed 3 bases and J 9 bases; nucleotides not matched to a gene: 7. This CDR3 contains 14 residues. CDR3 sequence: CASSMVTGVGEQFF. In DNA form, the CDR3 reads TGTGCCAGTAGTATGGTGACAGGGGTTGGTGAGCAGTTCTTC.

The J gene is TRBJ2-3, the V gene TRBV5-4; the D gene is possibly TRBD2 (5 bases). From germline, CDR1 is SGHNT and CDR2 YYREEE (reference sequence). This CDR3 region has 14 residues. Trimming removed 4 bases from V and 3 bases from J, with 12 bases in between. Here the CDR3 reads CASSTERETDTQYF. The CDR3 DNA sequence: TGTGCCAGCAGCACGGAAAGGGAGACAGATACGCAGTATTTT.

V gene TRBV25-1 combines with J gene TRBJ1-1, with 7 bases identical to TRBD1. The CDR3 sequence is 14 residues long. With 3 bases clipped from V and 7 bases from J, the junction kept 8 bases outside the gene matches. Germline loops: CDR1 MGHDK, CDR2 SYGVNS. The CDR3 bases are TGTGCCAGCAGTGATAGAATAGGGACAGATGAAGCTTTCTTT. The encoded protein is CASSDRIGTDEAFF.

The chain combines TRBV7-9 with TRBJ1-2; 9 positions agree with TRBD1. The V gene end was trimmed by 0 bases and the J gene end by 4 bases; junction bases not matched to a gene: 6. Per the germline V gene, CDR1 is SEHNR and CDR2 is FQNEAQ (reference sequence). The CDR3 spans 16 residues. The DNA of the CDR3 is TGTGCCAGCAGCTTAGCTGCCGGGACAGGGCTCTATGGCTACACCTTC. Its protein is CASSLAAGTGLYGYTF. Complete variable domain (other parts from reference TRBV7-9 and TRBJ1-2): DTGVSQNPRHKITKRGQNVTFRCDPISEHNRLYWYRQTLGQGPEFLTYFQNEAQLEKSRLLSDRFSAERPKGSFSTLEIQRTEQGDSAMYLCASSLAAGTGLYGYTFGSGTRLTVV.

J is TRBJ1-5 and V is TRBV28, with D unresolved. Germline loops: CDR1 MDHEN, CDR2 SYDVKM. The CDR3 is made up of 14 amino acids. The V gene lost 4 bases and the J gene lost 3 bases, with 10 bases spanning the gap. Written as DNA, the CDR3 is TGTGCCAGCAGTTATGCTGCACCCAATCAGCCCCAGCATTTT. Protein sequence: CASSYAAPNQPQHF.